This T cell receptor beta chain was sequenced during a study of blood T cell repertoires in COVID-19. Study in general: Acute-phase and convalescent COVID-19 samples originated in the United States, Italy and Spain. T cells, B-cell-depleted T cells, or PBMCs provided the cDNA or gDNA that served as material.

Germline V gene data show CDR1 as SGHDN and CDR2 as FVKESK. V was clipped by 2 bases and J by 4 bases, with 14 bases between them. The CDR3 length is 15 residues. Assay used: immunoSEQ multiplex PCR; TCRdb lists only in-frame clones, some missing. This table has under 450,000 clones, roughly nine tenths appearing once. The age range of participants was about 18 to 95 years, with residence in around 22 US areas. A PCR-confirmed or clinician-diagnosed COVID-19 case had contacted exposed participants within 2 weeks of entry. The J gene is TRBJ1-1, the V gene TRBV14; tentatively, D is TRBD1 (5 bases). The source material was PBMCs or T cells enriched from blood (not recorded which). The sequence was obtained from a woman aged 40 to 50 who had been exposed to COVID-19. CDR3 residues: CASSQRWTSTTEAFF. CDR3 nucleotide sequence: TGTGCCAGCAGCCAACGCTGGACATCAACCACTGAAGCTTTCTTT. Variable domain in full (rest from reference TRBV14 and TRBJ1-1): EAGVTQFPSHSVIEKGQTVTLRCDPISGHDNLYWYRRVMGKEIKFLLHFVKESKQDESGMPNNRFLAERTGGTYSTLKVQPAELEDSGVYFCASSQRWTSTTEAFFGQGTRLTVV.